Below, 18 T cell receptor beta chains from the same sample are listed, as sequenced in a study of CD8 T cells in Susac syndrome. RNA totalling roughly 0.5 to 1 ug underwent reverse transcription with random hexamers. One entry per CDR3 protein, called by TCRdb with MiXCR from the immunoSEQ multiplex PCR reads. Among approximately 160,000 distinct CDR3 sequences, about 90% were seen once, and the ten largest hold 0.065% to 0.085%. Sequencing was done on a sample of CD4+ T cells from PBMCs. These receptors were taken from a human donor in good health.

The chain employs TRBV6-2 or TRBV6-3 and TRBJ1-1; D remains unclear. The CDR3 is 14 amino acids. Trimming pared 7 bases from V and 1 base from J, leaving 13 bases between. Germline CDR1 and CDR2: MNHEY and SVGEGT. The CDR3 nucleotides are TGTGCCAGCAAGTTACAGTACCGGAACACTGAAGCTTTCTTT. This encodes CASKLQYRNTEAFF.

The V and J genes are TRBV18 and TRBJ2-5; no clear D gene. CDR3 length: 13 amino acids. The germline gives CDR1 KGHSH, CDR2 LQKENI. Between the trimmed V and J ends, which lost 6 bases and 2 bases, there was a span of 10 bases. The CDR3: CASSPDGQETQYF. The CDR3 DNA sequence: TGTGCCAGCTCGCCGGACGGACAAGAGACCCAGTACTTC.

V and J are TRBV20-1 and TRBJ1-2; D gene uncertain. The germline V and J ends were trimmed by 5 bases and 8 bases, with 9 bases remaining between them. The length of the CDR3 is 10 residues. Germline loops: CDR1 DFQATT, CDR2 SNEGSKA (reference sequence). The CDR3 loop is CSAALAGYTF. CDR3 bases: TGCAGTGCTGCCTTGGCCGGCTACACCTTC.

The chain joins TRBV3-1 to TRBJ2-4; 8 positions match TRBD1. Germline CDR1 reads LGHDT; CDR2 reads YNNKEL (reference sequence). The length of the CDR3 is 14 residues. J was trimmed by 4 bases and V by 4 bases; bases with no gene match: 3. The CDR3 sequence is CASSPGTGKNIQYF. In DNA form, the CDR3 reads TGTGCCAGCAGCCCCGGGACAGGAAAAAACATTCAGTACTTC.

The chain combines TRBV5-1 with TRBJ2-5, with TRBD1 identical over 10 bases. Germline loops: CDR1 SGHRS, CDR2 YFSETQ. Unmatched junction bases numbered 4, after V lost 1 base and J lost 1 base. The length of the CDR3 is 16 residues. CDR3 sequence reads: CASSLQGTGVQETQYF. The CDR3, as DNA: TGCGCCAGCAGCTTGCAAGGGACAGGGGTCCAAGAGACCCAGTACTTC.

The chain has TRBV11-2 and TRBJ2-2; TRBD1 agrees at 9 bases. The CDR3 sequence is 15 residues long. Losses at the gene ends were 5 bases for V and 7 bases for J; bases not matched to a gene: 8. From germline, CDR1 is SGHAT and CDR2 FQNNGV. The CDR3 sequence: CASSPQGASGGELFF. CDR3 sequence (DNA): TGTGCCAGCAGCCCACAGGGGGCTAGCGGCGGGGAGCTGTTTTTT.

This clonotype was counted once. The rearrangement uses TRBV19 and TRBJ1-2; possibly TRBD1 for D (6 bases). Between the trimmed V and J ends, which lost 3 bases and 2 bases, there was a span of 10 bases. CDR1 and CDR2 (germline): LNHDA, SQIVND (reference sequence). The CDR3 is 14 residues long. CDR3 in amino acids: CASSMGGQNYGYTF. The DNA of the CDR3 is TGTGCCAGTAGTATGGGTGGACAGAACTATGGCTACACCTTC.

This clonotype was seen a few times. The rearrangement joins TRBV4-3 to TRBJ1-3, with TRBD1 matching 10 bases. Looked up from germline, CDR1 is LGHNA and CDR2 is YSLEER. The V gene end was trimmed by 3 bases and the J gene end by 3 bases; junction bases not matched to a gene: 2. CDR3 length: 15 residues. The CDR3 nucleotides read TGCGCCAGCAGCCAGGGACAGGGGAATGGAAACACCATATATTTT. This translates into CASSQGQGNGNTIYF.

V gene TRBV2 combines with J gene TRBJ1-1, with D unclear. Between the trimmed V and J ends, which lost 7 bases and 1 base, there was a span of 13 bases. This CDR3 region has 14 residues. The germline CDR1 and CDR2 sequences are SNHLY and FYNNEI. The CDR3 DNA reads TGTGCCAGCACCGGGTACATCCAGAACACTGAAGCTTTCTTT. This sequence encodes CASTGYIQNTEAFF.

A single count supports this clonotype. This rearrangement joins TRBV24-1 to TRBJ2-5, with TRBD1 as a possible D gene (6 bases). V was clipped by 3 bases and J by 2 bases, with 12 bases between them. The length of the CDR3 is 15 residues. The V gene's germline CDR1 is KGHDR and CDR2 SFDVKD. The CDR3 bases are TGTGCCACCAGTGATACCCGGACAGCACAAGAGACCCAGTACTTC. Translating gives CATSDTRTAQETQYF.

The CDR3 loop is CSARDWKGVNSPLHF. CDR3 bases: TGCAGTGCTAGAGATTGGAAGGGGGTGAACTCACCCCTCCACTTT. The chain joins TRBV20-1 to TRBJ1-6; perhaps TRBD1 as D (6 bases). Germline loops: CDR1 DFQATT, CDR2 SNEGSKA (reference sequence). The CDR3 is 15 residues long. V was pared by 0 bases and J by 10 bases, with 16 bases between.

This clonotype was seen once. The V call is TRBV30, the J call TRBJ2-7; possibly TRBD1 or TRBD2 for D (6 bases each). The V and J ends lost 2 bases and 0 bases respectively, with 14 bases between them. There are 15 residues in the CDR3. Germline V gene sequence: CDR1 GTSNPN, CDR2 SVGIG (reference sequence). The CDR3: CAWSWRRGPSYEQYF. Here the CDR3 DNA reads TGTGCCTGGAGTTGGCGACGGGGGCCCTCCTACGAGCAGTACTTC.

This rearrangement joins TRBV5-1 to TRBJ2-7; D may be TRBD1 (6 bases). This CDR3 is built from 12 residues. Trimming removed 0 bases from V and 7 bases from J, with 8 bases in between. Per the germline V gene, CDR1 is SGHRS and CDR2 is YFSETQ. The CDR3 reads CASSLAQGEQYF. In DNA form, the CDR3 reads TGCGCCAGCAGCTTGGCCCAGGGGGAGCAGTACTTC.

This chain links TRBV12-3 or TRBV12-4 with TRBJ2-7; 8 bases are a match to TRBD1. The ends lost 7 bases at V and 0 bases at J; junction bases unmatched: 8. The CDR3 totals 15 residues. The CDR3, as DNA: TGTGCCAGCAACCTTGGACAGGGCCTCTCCTACGAGCAGTACTTC. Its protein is CASNLGQGLSYEQYF.

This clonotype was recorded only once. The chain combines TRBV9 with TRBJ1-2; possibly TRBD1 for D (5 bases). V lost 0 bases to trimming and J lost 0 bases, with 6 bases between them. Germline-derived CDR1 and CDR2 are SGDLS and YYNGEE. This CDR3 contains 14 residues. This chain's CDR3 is CASSVATANYGYTF. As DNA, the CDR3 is TGTGCCAGCAGCGTAGCGACAGCTAACTATGGCTACACCTTC.

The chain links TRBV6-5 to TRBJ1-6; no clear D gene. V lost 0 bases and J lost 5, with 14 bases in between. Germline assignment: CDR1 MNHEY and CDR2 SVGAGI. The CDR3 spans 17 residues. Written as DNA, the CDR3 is TGTGCCAGCAGTTACTCGAAAGGGAAATACCATAATTCACCCCTCCACTTT. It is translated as CASSYSKGKYHNSPLHF.

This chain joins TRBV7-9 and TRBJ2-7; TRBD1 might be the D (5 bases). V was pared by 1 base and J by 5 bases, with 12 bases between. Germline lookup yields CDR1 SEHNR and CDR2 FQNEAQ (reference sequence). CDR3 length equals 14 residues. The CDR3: CASSLEWQGDEQYF. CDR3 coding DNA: TGTGCCAGCAGCTTAGAATGGCAGGGTGACGAGCAGTACTTC.

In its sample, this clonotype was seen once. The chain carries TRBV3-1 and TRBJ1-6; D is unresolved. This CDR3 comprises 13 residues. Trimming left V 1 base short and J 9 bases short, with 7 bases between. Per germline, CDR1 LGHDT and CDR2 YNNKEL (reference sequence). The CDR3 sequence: CASSQGLASPLHF. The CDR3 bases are TGTGCCAGCAGCCAAGGATTGGCTTCACCCCTCCACTTT.